The next 2 T cell receptor beta chains were all read from a single sample in a study of T cell repertoires in cytomegalovirus infection. Their antigens remain unidentified. TCRdb re-analysed the reads in MiXCR, keeping a single row per CDR3 protein. The data show around 750,000 distinct CDR3 sequences, roughly 33% seen once. Sequenced material: cultured CD8+ T cells from PBMCs, taken from culture after CMV antigen stimulation. These receptors all stem from a human donor in good health (CMV status not recorded). Some clones in this sample may be carry-over from other donors' samples.

This clonotype was seen at least ten times. The rearrangement joins TRBV7-2 to TRBJ2-7, with TRBD1 matching over 7 bases. The trim removed 4 bases at V and 0 bases at J, leaving 9 bases unmatched. Germline-derived CDR1 and CDR2 are SGHTA and FQGNSA. This CDR3 spans 16 amino acids. The CDR3 protein is CASSWTGPESSYEQYF. Here the CDR3 DNA reads TGTGCCAGCAGCTGGACAGGCCCCGAAAGCTCCTACGAGCAGTACTTC.

This clonotype was detected once. This chain connects TRBV10-3 to TRBJ1-5; D remains ambiguous. The germline V and J ends were trimmed by 6 bases and 4 bases, with 16 bases remaining between them. CDR1 is ENHRY, CDR2 SYGVKD, per germline. This CDR3 has 15 residues. Here the CDR3 reads CAISETRDQNQPQHF. The CDR3 DNA reads TGTGCCATCAGCGAAACACGAGACCAAAATCAGCCCCAGCATTTT.